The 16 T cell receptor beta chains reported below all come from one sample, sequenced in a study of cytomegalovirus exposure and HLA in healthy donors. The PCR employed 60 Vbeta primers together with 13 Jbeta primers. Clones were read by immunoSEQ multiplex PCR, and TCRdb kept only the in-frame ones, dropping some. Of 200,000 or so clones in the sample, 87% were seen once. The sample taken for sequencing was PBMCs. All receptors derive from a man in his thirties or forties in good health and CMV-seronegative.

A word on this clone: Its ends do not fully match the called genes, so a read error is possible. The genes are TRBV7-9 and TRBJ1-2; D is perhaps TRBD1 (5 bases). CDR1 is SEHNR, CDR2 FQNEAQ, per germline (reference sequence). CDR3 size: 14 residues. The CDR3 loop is CSSTLPGLNYGYTF. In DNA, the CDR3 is TGTTCCAGCACCCTGCCGGGACTTAACTATGGCTACACCTTC. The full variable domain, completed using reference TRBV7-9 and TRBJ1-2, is DTGVSQNPRHKITKRGQNVTFRCDPISEHNRLYWYRQTLGQGPEFLTYFQNEAQLEKSRLLSDRFSAERPKGSFSTLEIQRTEQGDSAMYLCSSTLPGLNYGYTFGSGTRLTVV.

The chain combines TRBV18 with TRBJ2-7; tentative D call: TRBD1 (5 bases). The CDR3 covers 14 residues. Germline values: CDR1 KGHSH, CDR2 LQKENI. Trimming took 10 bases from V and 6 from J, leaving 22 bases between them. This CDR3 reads CATSQGSVAAEQYF. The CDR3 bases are TGTGCCACCTCTCAGGGAAGTGTTGCCGCCGAGCAGTACTTC.

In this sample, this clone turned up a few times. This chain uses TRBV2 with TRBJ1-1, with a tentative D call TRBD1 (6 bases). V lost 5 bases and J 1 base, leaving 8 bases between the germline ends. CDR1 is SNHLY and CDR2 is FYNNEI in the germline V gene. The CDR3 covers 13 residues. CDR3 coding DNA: TGTGCCAGCAGTACAGGGCCGAACACTGAAGCTTTCTTT. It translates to CASSTGPNTEAFF.

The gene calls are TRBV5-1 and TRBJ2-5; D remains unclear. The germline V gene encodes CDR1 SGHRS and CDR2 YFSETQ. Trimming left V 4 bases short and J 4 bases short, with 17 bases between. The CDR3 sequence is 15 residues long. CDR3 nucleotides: TGCGCCAGCAGCCACAACGAATTGGGCCGAGAGACCCAGTACTTC. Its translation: CASSHNELGRETQYF. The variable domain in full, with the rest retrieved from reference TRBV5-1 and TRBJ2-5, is KAGVTQTPRYLIKTRGQQVTLSCSPISGHRSVSWYQQTPGQGLQFLFEYFSETQRNKGNFPGRFSGRQFSNSRSEMNVSTLELGDSALYLCASSHNELGRETQYFGPGTRLLVL.

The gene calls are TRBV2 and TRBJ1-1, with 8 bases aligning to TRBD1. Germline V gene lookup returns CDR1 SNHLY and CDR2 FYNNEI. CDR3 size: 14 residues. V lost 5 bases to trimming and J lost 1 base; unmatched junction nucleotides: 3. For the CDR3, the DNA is TGTGCCAGCAGTTCCGGGACAGGGAACACTGAAGCTTTCTTT. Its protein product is CASSSGTGNTEAFF.

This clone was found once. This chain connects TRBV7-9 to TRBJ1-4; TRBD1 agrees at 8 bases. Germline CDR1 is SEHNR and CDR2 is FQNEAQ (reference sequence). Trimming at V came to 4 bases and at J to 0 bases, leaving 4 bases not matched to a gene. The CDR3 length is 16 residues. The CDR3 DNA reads TGTGCCAGCAGCTCGGGACAGGCTGCAACTAATGAAAAACTGTTTTTT. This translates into CASSSGQAATNEKLFF. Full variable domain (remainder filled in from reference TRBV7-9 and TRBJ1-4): DTGVSQNPRHKITKRGQNVTFRCDPISEHNRLYWYRQTLGQGPEFLTYFQNEAQLEKSRLLSDRFSAERPKGSFSTLEIQRTEQGDSAMYLCASSSGQAATNEKLFFGSGTQLSVL.

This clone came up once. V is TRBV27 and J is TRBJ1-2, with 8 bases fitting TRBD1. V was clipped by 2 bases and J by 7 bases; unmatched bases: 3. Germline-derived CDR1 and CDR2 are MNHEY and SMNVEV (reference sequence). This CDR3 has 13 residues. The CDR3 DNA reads TGTGCCAGCAGTTTACAGGGGGCGCCTGGCTACACCTTC. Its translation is CASSLQGAPGYTF.

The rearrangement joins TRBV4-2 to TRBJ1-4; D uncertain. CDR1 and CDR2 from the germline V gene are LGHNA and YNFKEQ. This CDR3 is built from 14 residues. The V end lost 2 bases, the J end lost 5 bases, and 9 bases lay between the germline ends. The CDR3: CASSQQRVNEKLFF. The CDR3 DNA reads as TGTGCCAGCAGCCAACAGCGGGTGAATGAAAAACTGTTTTTT.

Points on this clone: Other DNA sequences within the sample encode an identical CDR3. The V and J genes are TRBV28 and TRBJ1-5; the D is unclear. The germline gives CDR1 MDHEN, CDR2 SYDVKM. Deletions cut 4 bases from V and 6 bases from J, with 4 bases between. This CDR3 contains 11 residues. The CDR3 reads CASSSRQPQHF. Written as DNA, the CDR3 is TGTGCCAGCAGTTCGCGTCAGCCCCAGCATTTT.

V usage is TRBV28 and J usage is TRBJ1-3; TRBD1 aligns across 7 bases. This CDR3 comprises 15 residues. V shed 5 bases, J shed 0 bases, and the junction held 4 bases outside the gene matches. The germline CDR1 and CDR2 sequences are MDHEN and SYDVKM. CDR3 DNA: TGTGCCAGCAGTGACACAGGGGCCTCTGGAAACACCATATATTTT. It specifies CASSDTGASGNTIYF.

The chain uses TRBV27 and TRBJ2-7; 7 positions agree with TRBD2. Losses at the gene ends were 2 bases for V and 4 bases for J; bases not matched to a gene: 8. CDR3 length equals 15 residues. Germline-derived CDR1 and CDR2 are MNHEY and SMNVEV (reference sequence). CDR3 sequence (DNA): TGTGCCAGCAGTTTAGTTGCGGGAGCAGGGTACGAGCAGTACTTC. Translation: CASSLVAGAGYEQYF.

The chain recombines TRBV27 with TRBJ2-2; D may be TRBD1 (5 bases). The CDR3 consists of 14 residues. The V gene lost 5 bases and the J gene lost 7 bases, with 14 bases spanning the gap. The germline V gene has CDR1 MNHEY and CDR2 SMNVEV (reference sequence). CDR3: CASSPIQGVGELFF. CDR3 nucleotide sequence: TGTGCCAGCAGTCCGATTCAGGGTGTCGGGGAGCTGTTTTTT.

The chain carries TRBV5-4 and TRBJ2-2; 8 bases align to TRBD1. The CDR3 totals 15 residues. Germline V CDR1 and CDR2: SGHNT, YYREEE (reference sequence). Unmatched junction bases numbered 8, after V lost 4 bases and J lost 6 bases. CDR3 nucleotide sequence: TGTGCCAGCAGCACACCTCGACAGGGGCCCGGGGAGCTGTTTTTT. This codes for CASSTPRQGPGELFF.

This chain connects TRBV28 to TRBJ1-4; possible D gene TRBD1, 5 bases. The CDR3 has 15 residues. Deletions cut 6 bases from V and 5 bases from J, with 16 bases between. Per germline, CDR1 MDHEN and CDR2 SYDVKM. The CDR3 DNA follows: TGTGCCAGCAGCCCCCGCCTCCAGGGAAATGAAAAACTGTTTTTT. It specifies CASSPRLQGNEKLFF.

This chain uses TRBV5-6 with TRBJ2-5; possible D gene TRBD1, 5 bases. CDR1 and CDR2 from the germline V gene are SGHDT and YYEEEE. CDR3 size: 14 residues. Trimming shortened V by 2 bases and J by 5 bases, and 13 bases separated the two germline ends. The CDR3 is CASSFEGARETQYF. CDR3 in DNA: TGTGCCAGCAGCTTTGAAGGGGCGCGGGAGACCCAGTACTTC.

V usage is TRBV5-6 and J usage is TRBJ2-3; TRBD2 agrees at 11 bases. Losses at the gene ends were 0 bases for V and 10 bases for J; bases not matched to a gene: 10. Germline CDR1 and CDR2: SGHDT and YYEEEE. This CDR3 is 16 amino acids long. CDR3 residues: CASSLELAGGPGSQYF. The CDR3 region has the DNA TGTGCCAGCAGCTTGGAGCTAGCGGGGGGCCCGGGGTCGCAGTATTTT. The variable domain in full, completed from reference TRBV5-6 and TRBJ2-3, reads DAGVTQSPTHLIKTRGQQVTLRCSPKSGHDTVSWYQQALGQGPQFIFQYYEEEERQRGNFPDRFSGHQFPNYSSELNVNALLLGDSALYLCASSLELAGGPGSQYFGPGTRLTVL.